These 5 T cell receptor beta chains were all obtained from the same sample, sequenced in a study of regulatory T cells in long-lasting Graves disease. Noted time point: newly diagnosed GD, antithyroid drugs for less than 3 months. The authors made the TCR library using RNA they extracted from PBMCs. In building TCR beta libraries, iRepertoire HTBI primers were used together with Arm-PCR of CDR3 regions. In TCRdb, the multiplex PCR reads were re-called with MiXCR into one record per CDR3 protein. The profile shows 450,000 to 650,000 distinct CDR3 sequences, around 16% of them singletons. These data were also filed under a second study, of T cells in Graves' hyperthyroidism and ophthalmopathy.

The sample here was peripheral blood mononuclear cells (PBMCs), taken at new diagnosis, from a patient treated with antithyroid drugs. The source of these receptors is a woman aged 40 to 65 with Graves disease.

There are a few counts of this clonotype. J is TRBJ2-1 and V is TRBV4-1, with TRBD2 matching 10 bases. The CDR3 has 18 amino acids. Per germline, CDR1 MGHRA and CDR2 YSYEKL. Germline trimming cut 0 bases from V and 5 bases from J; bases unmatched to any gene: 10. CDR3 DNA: TGCGCCAGCAGCCAAGAGCTCCATAGCGGGGGGAGGAACAATGAGCAGTTCTTC. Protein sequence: CASSQELHSGGRNNEQFF.

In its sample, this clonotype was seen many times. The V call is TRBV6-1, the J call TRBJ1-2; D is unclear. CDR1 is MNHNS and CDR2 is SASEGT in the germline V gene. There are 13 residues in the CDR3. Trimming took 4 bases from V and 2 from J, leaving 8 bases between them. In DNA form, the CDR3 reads TGTGCCAGCAGTGCTGGTACGAACTATGGCTACACCTTC. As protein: CASSAGTNYGYTF.

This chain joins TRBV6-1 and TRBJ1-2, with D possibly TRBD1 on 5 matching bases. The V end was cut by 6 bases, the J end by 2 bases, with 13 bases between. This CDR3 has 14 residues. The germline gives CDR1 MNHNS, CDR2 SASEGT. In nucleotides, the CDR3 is TGTGCCAGCAGAGGGGCAGAGATAAACTATGGCTACACCTTC. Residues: CASRGAEINYGYTF.

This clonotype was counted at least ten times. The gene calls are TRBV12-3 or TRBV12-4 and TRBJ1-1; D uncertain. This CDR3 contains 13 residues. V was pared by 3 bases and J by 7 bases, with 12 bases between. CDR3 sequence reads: CASSLDDFFEAFF. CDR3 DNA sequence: TGTGCCAGCAGTTTGGACGACTTTTTTGAAGCTTTCTTT.

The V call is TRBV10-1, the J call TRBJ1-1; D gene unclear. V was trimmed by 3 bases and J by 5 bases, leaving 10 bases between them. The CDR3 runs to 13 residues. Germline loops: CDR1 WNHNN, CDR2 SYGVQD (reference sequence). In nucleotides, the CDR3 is TGCGCCAGCAGTGATCCCGGTGGGACTGAAGCTTTCTTT. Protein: CASSDPGGTEAFF.